Listed below are T cell receptor beta chains from one sample, sequenced in a study of cytomegalovirus exposure and HLA in healthy donors. Profiling relied on immunoSEQ multiplex PCR, and the TCRdb table lists in-frame clones only, not all of them. The sample lists about 160,000 clones; 80% were seen once. The sequenced material came from PBMCs. These receptors were obtained from a man in his thirties or forties in good health and CMV-seronegative. CDR3s include the opening cysteine and the closing phenylalanine or tryptophan. Each record gives: V gene, D gene, J gene, CDR3 protein. The D gene is left open where the match is weak.

V gene: TRBV5-1; D gene: .; J gene: TRBJ1-1; CDR3 protein: CASSLEGWQGEAFF
V gene: TRBV10-3; D gene: TRBD2; J gene: TRBJ2-1; CDR3 protein: CAISERPGGYNEQFF
V gene: TRBV7-2; D gene: .; J gene: TRBJ1-4; CDR3 protein: CASSLVIQTNEKLFF
V gene: TRBV9; D gene: .; J gene: TRBJ1-2; CDR3 protein: CASSGRGVNYGYTF
V gene: TRBV29-1; D gene: .; J gene: TRBJ1-2; CDR3 protein: CSVEAVGYTF
V gene: TRBV5-4; D gene: TRBD2; J gene: TRBJ2-2; CDR3 protein: CASSLLAGDPRLFF
V gene: TRBV7-6; D gene: TRBD1; J gene: TRBJ2-7; CDR3 protein: CASTQSTGQGNEQYF
V gene: TRBV7-3; D gene: TRBD2; J gene: TRBJ2-7; CDR3 protein: CASSEASGMYEQYF
V gene: TRBV28; D gene: .; J gene: TRBJ1-1; CDR3 protein: CASSPQGSEAFF
V gene: TRBV7-3; D gene: TRBD1; J gene: TRBJ2-7; CDR3 protein: CASSLGPGQGNEQYF
V gene: TRBV25-1; D gene: TRBD2; J gene: TRBJ2-2; CDR3 protein: CASPQLAITGELFF
V gene: TRBV7-2; D gene: .; J gene: TRBJ2-7; CDR3 protein: CASSLEGGFSYEQYF
V gene: TRBV9; D gene: TRBD2; J gene: .; CDR3 protein: CASSPATSGYEQYF
V gene: TRBV9; D gene: .; J gene: TRBJ1-2; CDR3 protein: CASGGLTGGGGYTF
V gene: TRBV27; D gene: .; J gene: TRBJ1-2; CDR3 protein: CASSPAGFYGYTF
V gene: TRBV19; D gene: TRBD1; J gene: TRBJ1-2; CDR3 protein: CASSIDPQGAIYGYTF
V gene: TRBV5-1; D gene: .; J gene: TRBJ2-6; CDR3 protein: CASTRDSGANVLTF
V gene: TRBV30; D gene: .; J gene: TRBJ1-5; CDR3 protein: CAWSVQEGQPQHF
V gene: TRBV19; D gene: TRBD1; J gene: TRBJ1-1; CDR3 protein: CAGTLDRDTEAFF
V gene: TRBV28; D gene: .; J gene: TRBJ1-2; CDR3 protein: CASTSLRPQFGYTF
V gene: TRBV5-6; D gene: TRBD2; J gene: TRBJ2-3; CDR3 protein: CASSLVVAGSTPDTQYF
V gene: TRBV7-9; D gene: .; J gene: TRBJ1-2; CDR3 protein: CASSSPEGEFNYGYTF
V gene: TRBV19; D gene: .; J gene: TRBJ1-2; CDR3 protein: CASSISGGAALYGYTF
V gene: TRBV5-4; D gene: .; J gene: TRBJ1-1; CDR3 protein: CASSFERDTEAFF
V gene: TRBV6-1; D gene: .; J gene: TRBJ2-6; CDR3 protein: CAGLQGSGANVLTF
V gene: TRBV28; D gene: .; J gene: TRBJ2-7; CDR3 protein: CASSLAGQSDYEQYF
V gene: TRBV14; D gene: .; J gene: TRBJ2-5; CDR3 protein: CASSQGRGRPGGETQYF
V gene: TRBV28; D gene: .; J gene: TRBJ1-3; CDR3 protein: CASSFLPGSGNTIYF
V gene: TRBV5-8; D gene: .; J gene: TRBJ2-7; CDR3 protein: CASGRRAGLSYEQYF
V gene: TRBV27; D gene: TRBD2; J gene: TRBJ2-1; CDR3 protein: CASRIAGESYNEQFF
V gene: TRBV13; D gene: TRBD1; J gene: TRBJ2-7; CDR3 protein: CASSLPSGGPYEQYF
V gene: TRBV6-1; D gene: .; J gene: TRBJ1-1; CDR3 protein: CASSEFPGRGGTEAFF
V gene: TRBV15; D gene: TRBD1; J gene: TRBJ1-4; CDR3 protein: CATSRGIGTANEKLFF
V gene: TRBV2; D gene: TRBD1; J gene: TRBJ1-2; CDR3 protein: CARGQGPSYGYTF
V gene: TRBV7-3; D gene: .; J gene: TRBJ2-3; CDR3 protein: CASSPLGGPTDTQYF
V gene: TRBV30; D gene: .; J gene: TRBJ1-1; CDR3 protein: CAWSVTVNTEAFF
V gene: TRBV13; D gene: .; J gene: TRBJ1-2; CDR3 protein: CASSSWGGLGYGYTF
V gene: TRBV27; D gene: .; J gene: TRBJ1-6; CDR3 protein: CASSPLLLYNSPLHF
V gene: TRBV19; D gene: .; J gene: TRBJ2-1; CDR3 protein: CASSIGRGDEQFF
V gene: TRBV6-5; D gene: .; J gene: TRBJ1-1; CDR3 protein: CASSYSRGATEAFF
V gene: TRBV9; D gene: TRBD1; J gene: TRBJ1-1; CDR3 protein: CASSVDRDSEAFF
V gene: TRBV18; D gene: TRBD1; J gene: TRBJ1-5; CDR3 protein: CASSPRSTGGHQPQHF
V gene: TRBV7-3; D gene: TRBD2; J gene: TRBJ2-5; CDR3 protein: CASSPTAGFQETQYF
V gene: TRBV5-1; D gene: TRBD2; J gene: TRBJ2-3; CDR3 protein: CASSLPFMASGTDTQYF
V gene: TRBV6-1; D gene: .; J gene: TRBJ1-1; CDR3 protein: CASSEALQGTEAFF
V gene: TRBV4-3; D gene: .; J gene: TRBJ2-7; CDR3 protein: CASSQGVESPYEQYF
V gene: TRBV4-1; D gene: .; J gene: TRBJ2-5; CDR3 protein: CASRRFKTQYF
V gene: TRBV28; D gene: .; J gene: TRBJ1-1; CDR3 protein: CASSFAGVDTEAFF